This T cell receptor (beta chain) was sequenced for a study of cytomegalovirus exposure and HLA in healthy donors. Per the germline V gene, CDR1 is GTSNPN and CDR2 is SVGIG (reference sequence). With V trimmed by 3 bases and J by 5 bases, 0 bases remained unmatched. The CDR3 length is 11 residues. This clone was counted once. The PCR had 60 Vbeta and 13 Jbeta primers. TCRdb's copy holds only in-frame clones and misses some; the assay was immunoSEQ multiplex PCR. This sample yields under 130,000 clones, of which less than 75% are seen a single time; roughly a tenth belongs to the top ten. The sequenced sample was PBMCs. V is TRBV30 and J is TRBJ1-2; 7 nucleotides line up with TRBD1. The sequence was collected from a man between 35 and 55 years old in good health and CMV-seropositive. CDR3 sequence reads: CAWSRGYGYTF. CDR3 nucleotide sequence: TGTGCCTGGAGCAGGGGGTATGGCTACACCTTC.